Below, 24 T cell receptor beta chains from the same sample are listed, as sequenced in a study of T cell responses to AZD1222 COVID-19 vaccine. Method: immunoSEQ multiplex PCR; TCRdb's copy keeps in-frame clones and lacks some. The table has roughly 30,000 clones, around 78% seen once. Sequenced here: peripheral blood, sampled 28 days after the second AZD1222 dose. Receptors originate from an adult who received the AZD1222 COVID-19 vaccine.

V and J are TRBV21-1 and TRBJ1-1. TRBV21-1 is marked as a pseudogene. The CDR3 spans 8 residues. The CDR3, as DNA: TGTGCCAGCAGCCCGGCTTTCTTT. Translated, it gives CASSPAFF.

This clone showed up just once. The V call is TRBV18, the J call TRBJ1-1, with D possibly matching TRBD1 (6 bases). Deletions cut 2 bases from V and 8 bases from J, with 15 bases between. This CDR3 comprises 14 residues. The germline V gene has CDR1 KGHSH and CDR2 LQKENI. The CDR3 loop is CASSPSNRAGEAFF. The DNA for the CDR3 is TGTGCCAGCTCACCATCAAACAGGGCCGGAGAAGCTTTCTTT.

The chain combines TRBV18 with TRBJ2-7; D remains unclear. V gave up 2 bases and J gave up 3 bases, with 11 bases separating them. The CDR3 is 14 residues long. Germline V lookup: CDR1 KGHSH, CDR2 LQKENI. The CDR3 loop is CASSPVVGGYEQYV. The DNA of the CDR3 is TGTGCCAGCTCACCAGTTGTCGGTGGCTACGAGCAGTACGTC.

V and J are TRBV6-2 or TRBV6-3 and TRBJ2-3, with D unresolved. The germline V and J ends were trimmed by 1 base and 2 bases, with 7 bases remaining between them. CDR1 and CDR2 (germline): MNHEY, SVGEGT. This CDR3 has 14 amino acids. The CDR3 coding sequence is TGTGCCAGCAGTTACTTTCAAACCACAGATACGCAGTATTTT. Translation gives CASSYFQTTDTQYF.

CDR3 sequence: CASSREGQGLGEQFF. DNA of the CDR3: TGTGCCAGTAGTAGGGAGGGACAGGGCCTCGGTGAGCAGTTCTTC. V usage is TRBV19 and J usage is TRBJ2-1; 9 positions match TRBD1. Germline assignment: CDR1 LNHDA and CDR2 SQIVND (reference sequence). The J segment lost 9 bases and the V segment lost 4 bases, leaving 10 bases of the junction unmatched. The CDR3 is made up of 15 amino acids. Variable domain in full (rest from reference TRBV19 and TRBJ2-1): DGGITQSPKYLFRKEGQNVTLSCEQNLNHDAMYWYRQDPGQGLRLIYYSQIVNDFQKGDIAEGYSVSREKKESFPLTVTSAQKNPTAFYLCASSREGQGLGEQFFGPGTRLTVL.

The chain is built from TRBV6-5 and TRBJ1-2, with D perhaps TRBD1 (6 bases). CDR3 length: 16 residues. Trimming stripped 2 bases from V and 8 bases from J, with 21 bases between. The germline CDR1 and CDR2 sequences are MNHEY and SVGAGI. The CDR3 region has the DNA TGTGCCAGCAGTTACACCAACCTCAGGGGAACGGGCGGCTACACCTTC. Its protein is CASSYTNLRGTGGYTF.

The V call is TRBV12-5, the J call TRBJ2-2, with 8 nucleotides matching TRBD1. There are 18 residues in the CDR3. Germline CDR1 reads LGHNT; CDR2 reads FRNRAP. The ends lost 2 bases at V and 3 bases at J; junction bases unmatched: 11. CDR3: CASGLSGRGLKDTGELFF. The CDR3 DNA sequence: TGTGCTAGTGGTTTGAGCGGCAGGGGGCTTAAGGACACCGGGGAGCTGTTTTTT. Looking up the rest from reference TRBV12-5 and TRBJ2-2 gives the full variable domain: DARVTQTPRHKVTEMGQEVTMRCQPILGHNTVFWYRQTMMQGLELLAYFRNRAPLDDSGMPKDRFSAEMPDATLATLKIQPSEPRDSAVYFCASGLSGRGLKDTGELFFGEGSRLTVL.

The chain couples TRBV5-1 to TRBJ2-1; weak D call: TRBD2 (6 bases). This CDR3 is 16 amino acids long. V lost 4 bases to trimming and J lost 4 bases, with 18 bases between them. The germline V gene encodes CDR1 SGHRS and CDR2 YFSETQ. CDR3 nucleotides: TGCGCCAGCAGCCCTGGTGAGAGCGGACTATACAATGAGCAGTTCTTC. Protein: CASSPGESGLYNEQFF. The complete variable domain, with remaining parts taken from reference TRBV5-1 and TRBJ2-1, reads KAGVTQTPRYLIKTRGQQVTLSCSPISGHRSVSWYQQTPGQGLQFLFEYFSETQRNKGNFPGRFSGRQFSNSRSEMNVSTLELGDSALYLCASSPGESGLYNEQFFGPGTRLTVL.

The V call is TRBV2, the J call TRBJ1-3, with D possibly matching TRBD1 (6 bases). CDR1 is SNHLY and CDR2 is FYNNEI in the germline V gene. This CDR3 is 13 amino acids long. V lost 7 bases to trimming and J lost 4 bases, with 11 bases between them. The CDR3 region is CASMNRAGNTIYF. CDR3 nucleotide sequence: TGTGCCAGCATGAACAGGGCAGGAAACACCATATATTTT. The full variable domain, its missing parts supplied by reference TRBV2 and TRBJ1-3, is EPEVTQTPSHQVTQMGQEVILRCVPISNHLYFYWYRQILGQKVEFLVSFYNNEISEKSEIFDDQFSVERPDGSNFTLKIRSTKLEDSAMYFCASMNRAGNTIYFGEGSWLTVV.

This chain uses TRBV29-1 with TRBJ1-2; 9 nucleotides agree with TRBD1. Germline lookup yields CDR1 SQVTM and CDR2 ANQGSEA. V trimming: 5 bases; J trimming: 2 bases; junction bases outside the gene matches: 3. There are 13 residues in the CDR3. This CDR3 reads CSVPGTGNYGYTF. CDR3 sequence (DNA): TGCAGCGTTCCCGGGACAGGGAACTATGGCTACACCTTC.

The chain employs TRBV6-5 and TRBJ1-1, with a weak D call TRBD1 (5 bases). Deletions cut 2 bases from V and 3 bases from J, with 16 bases between. This CDR3 has 16 amino acids. From germline, CDR1 is MNHEY and CDR2 SVGAGI. CDR3 protein: CASSYTGGRGYTEAFF. CDR3 nucleotide sequence: TGTGCCAGCAGTTACACGGGGGGAAGAGGGTACACTGAAGCTTTCTTT.

This clone was seen only a few times. The chain is built from TRBV5-6 and TRBJ2-7; no reliable D call. V gave up 0 bases and J gave up 1 base, with 11 bases separating them. The CDR3 has 15 residues. Germline V gene sequence: CDR1 SGHDT, CDR2 YYEEEE. The CDR3 spells CASSLGAAKSYEQYF. DNA of the CDR3: TGTGCCAGCAGCTTGGGCGCAGCCAAATCCTACGAGCAGTACTTC.

This chain links TRBV2 with TRBJ1-2; D perhaps matches TRBD1 (5 bases). Germline lookup yields CDR1 SNHLY and CDR2 FYNNEI. Trimming removed 7 bases from V and 8 bases from J, with 14 bases in between. This CDR3 contains 12 residues. The CDR3 DNA reads TGTGCCAGCAAGCAGGGCGAAGGGGGCTACACCTTC. Translated: CASKQGEGGYTF.

Concerning this clone itself: Sequence at one end of the junction differs from germline and may be a read error. The V and J genes are TRBV5-5 and TRBJ1-1, with TRBD1 as a possible D gene (6 bases). CDR3 length: 15 amino acids. CDR1 SGHKS and CDR2 YYEKEE come from the germline V gene (reference sequence). CDR3 in amino acids: CPSSLGGGAFTEAFF. The CDR3 DNA is TGTCCCAGCAGCTTGGGAGGGGGGGCCTTCACTGAAGCTTTCTTT. Full variable domain (rest looked up from reference TRBV5-5 and TRBJ1-1): DAGVTQSPTHLIKTRGQQVTLRCSPISGHKSVSWYQQVLGQGPQFIFQYYEKEERGRGNFPDRFSARQFPNYSSELNVNALLLGDSALYLCPSSLGGGAFTEAFFGQGTRLTVV.

The chain employs TRBV28 and TRBJ1-2, with D unresolved. With 2 bases removed from V and 5 bases from J, the gap between germline ends came to 15 bases. Germline CDR1 reads MDHEN; CDR2 reads SYDVKM. The CDR3 extends over 15 amino acids. CDR3 residues: CASSLSGKGVYGYTF. DNA of the CDR3: TGTGCCAGCAGTTTAAGTGGAAAGGGAGTGTATGGCTACACCTTC.

The chain carries TRBV5-6 and TRBJ1-1; tentative D call: TRBD1 (6 bases). The germline V gene has CDR1 SGHDT and CDR2 YYEEEE. V lost 1 base to trimming and J lost 11 bases, with 18 bases between them. This CDR3 contains 14 residues. The CDR3 coding sequence is TGTGCCAGCAGCTTGTTGGGGGGCCCTCGCAGTGCTTTCTTT. Amino acids: CASSLLGGPRSAFF.

In nucleotides, the CDR3 is TGTGCCAGCAGCCAAGAAACTTCGGCACTCCGAAACACCATATATTTT. The encoded protein is CASSQETSALRNTIYF. The chain employs TRBV14 and TRBJ1-3; D not certain. CDR1 is SGHDN and CDR2 is FVKESK in the germline V gene. CDR3 length: 16 amino acids. V lost 0 bases to trimming and J lost 5 bases, with 14 bases between them.

The chain carries TRBV6-2 or TRBV6-3 and TRBJ1-1, with D maybe TRBD1 (5 bases). Germline V lookup: CDR1 MNHEY, CDR2 SVGEGT. Trimming cost V 2 bases and J 6 bases, with 10 bases left between them. CDR3 size: 13 residues. The CDR3, as DNA: TGTGCCAGCAGTTACGCAGGGCTCGCTGAAGCTTTCTTT. Encoded protein: CASSYAGLAEAFF.

The chain is built from TRBV5-1 and TRBJ1-2; 7 bases map to TRBD1. Germline V gene data show CDR1 as SGHRS and CDR2 as YFSETQ. CDR3 length equals 16 residues. Trimming took 5 bases from V and 6 from J; bases not matched to a gene: 16. CDR3 sequence: CASSRRQGPERDGYTF. The CDR3 bases are TGCGCCAGCAGTAGACGACAGGGCCCCGAACGGGATGGCTACACCTTC.

This sequence joins TRBV30 and TRBJ2-3; TRBD2 agrees at 8 bases. The CDR3 is 15 residues long. Per the germline V gene, CDR1 is GTSNPN and CDR2 is SVGIG (reference sequence). J lost 3 bases, V lost 4 bases, and 9 bases had no gene match. CDR3 in DNA: TGTGCCTGGACCAGCGGGAGTCTAGGGACAGATACGCAGTATTTT. It specifies CAWTSGSLGTDTQYF.

CDR3 sequence reads: CATSEGLAGETDTQYF. CDR3 DNA: TGTGCCACCAGTGAGGGACTAGCGGGAGAGACGGATACGCAGTATTTT. The chain recombines TRBV24-1 with TRBJ2-3, with 14 bases that match TRBD2. V lost 4 bases and J lost 6; bases outside the gene matches: 5. Germline CDR1 and CDR2: KGHDR and SFDVKD. This CDR3 has 16 amino acids.

The rearrangement links TRBV5-1 to TRBJ2-5; 7 bases map to TRBD1. This CDR3 is built from 15 residues. Germline loops: CDR1 SGHRS, CDR2 YFSETQ. V shed 4 bases, J shed 4 bases, and the junction held 10 bases outside the gene matches. The CDR3 here is CASSPTGVFGETQYF. For the CDR3, the DNA is TGCGCCAGCAGCCCAACAGGGGTATTTGGAGAGACCCAGTACTTC.

The rearrangement links TRBV5-4 to TRBJ2-2; 12 positions agree with TRBD1. V shed 4 bases, J shed 7 bases, and the junction held 11 bases outside the gene matches. CDR1 is SGHNT and CDR2 is YYREEE in the germline V gene (reference sequence). CDR3 length: 17 residues. The CDR3 here is CASSKGQGAQTVGELFF. In DNA, the CDR3 is TGTGCCAGCAGCAAGGGACAGGGGGCGCAAACGGTCGGGGAGCTGTTTTTT.

This rearrangement joins TRBV5-4 to TRBJ2-6; the D is unclear. The CDR3 has 15 amino acids. Looked up from germline, CDR1 is SGHNT and CDR2 is YYREEE (reference sequence). V shed 4 bases and J shed 0 bases, with 8 bases lying between them. This CDR3 is CASSRYNSGANVLTF. The CDR3 DNA reads as TGTGCCAGCAGCCGTTATAACTCTGGGGCCAACGTCCTGACTTTC.